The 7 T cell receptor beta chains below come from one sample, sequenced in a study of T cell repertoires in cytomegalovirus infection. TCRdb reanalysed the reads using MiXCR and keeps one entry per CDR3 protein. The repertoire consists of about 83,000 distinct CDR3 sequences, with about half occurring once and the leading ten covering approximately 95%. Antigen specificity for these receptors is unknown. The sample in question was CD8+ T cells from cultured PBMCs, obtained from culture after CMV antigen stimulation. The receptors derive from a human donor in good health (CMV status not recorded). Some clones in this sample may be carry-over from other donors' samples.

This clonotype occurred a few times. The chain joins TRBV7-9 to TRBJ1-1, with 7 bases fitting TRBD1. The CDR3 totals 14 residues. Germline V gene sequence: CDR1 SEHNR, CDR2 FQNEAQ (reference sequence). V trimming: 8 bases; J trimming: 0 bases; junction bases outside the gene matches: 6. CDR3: CASSRDSMNTEAFF. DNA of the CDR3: TGTGCCAGCTCCCGGGACAGCATGAACACTGAAGCTTTCTTT.

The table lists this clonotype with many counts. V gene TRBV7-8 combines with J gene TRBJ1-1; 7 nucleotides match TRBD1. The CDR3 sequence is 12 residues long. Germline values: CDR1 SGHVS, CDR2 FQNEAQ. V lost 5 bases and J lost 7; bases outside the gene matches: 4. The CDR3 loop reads CASSQGGSEAFF. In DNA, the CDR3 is TGTGCCAGCAGCCAGGGGGGGAGTGAAGCTTTCTTT.

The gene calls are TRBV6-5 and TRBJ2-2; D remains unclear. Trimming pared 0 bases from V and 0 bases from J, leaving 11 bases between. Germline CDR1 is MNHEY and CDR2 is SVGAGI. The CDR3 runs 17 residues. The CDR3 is CASSYSEFRANTGELFF. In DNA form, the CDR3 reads TGTGCCAGCAGTTACTCGGAGTTTCGGGCGAACACCGGGGAGCTGTTTTTT.

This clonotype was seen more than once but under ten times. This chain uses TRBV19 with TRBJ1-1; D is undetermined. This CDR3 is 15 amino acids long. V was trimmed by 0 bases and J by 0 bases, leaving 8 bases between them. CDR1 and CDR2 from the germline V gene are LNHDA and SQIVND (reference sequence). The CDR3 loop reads CASSIDLRMNTEAFF. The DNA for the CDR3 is TGTGCCAGTAGTATAGATCTGCGAATGAACACTGAAGCTTTCTTT.

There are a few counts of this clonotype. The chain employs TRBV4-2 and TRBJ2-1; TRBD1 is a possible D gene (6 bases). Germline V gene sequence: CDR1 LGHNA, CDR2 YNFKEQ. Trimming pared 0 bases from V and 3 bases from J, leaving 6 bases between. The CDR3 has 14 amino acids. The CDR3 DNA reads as TGTGCCAGCAGCCAAGAGACAGGCTACAATGAGCAGTTCTTC. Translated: CASSQETGYNEQFF.

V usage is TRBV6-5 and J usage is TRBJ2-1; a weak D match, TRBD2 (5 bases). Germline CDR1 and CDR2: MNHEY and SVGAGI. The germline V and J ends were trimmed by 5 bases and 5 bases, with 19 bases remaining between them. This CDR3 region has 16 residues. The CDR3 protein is CASSPLIGGEDNEQFF. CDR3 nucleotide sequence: TGTGCCAGCAGTCCTTTAATAGGAGGAGAGGACAATGAGCAGTTCTTC.

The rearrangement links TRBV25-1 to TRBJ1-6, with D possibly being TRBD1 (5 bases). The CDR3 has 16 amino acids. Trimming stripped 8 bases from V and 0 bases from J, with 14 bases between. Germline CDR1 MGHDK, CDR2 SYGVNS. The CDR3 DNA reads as TGTGCCAGCGCCGGGGGATTCGGCTCCTATAATTCACCCCTCCACTTT. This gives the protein CASAGGFGSYNSPLHF.